The 5 T cell receptor beta chains listed next were all sequenced from one sample in a study of technical replicates of blood from a handful of donors. This table comes from immunoSEQ multiplex PCR, and its TCRdb copy is limited to in-frame clones, with some not included. The sample includes around 17,000 clones, about nine tenths of them seen just once. The source material was PBMCs. The source of these receptors is a human donor in good health.

To note about this clone: Mismatch with germline at one junction end may stem from a read error. The chain links TRBV6-6 to TRBJ2-3; 7 bases are a match to TRBD1. The CDR3 covers 13 residues. The germline V gene has CDR1 MNHNY and CDR2 SVGAGI (reference sequence). CDR3 sequence (DNA): TGTGCCAGCAGACCGGGACAGACAGATATGCAGTATTTT. This codes for CASRPGQTDMQYF.

V and J are TRBV27 and TRBJ1-2; 11 bases match TRBD1. With 4 bases clipped from V and 5 bases from J, the junction kept 12 bases outside the gene matches. CDR1 is MNHEY and CDR2 is SMNVEV in the germline V gene (reference sequence). The CDR3 is made up of 17 amino acids. CDR3 loop: CASSYKGQGAPLYGYTF. The CDR3 DNA reads TGTGCCAGCAGTTACAAAGGACAGGGGGCGCCTTTGTATGGCTACACCTTC.

The chain links TRBV6-5 to TRBJ2-7; tentative D call: TRBD1 (6 bases). Germline values: CDR1 MNHEY, CDR2 SVGAGI. This CDR3 contains 13 residues. V lost 5 bases, J lost 8 bases, and 16 bases lay in between. For the CDR3, the DNA is TGTGCCAGCAGTCACGGACAGCCTAGGAAGCAGTACTTC. Translating gives CASSHGQPRKQYF.

J is TRBJ2-7 and V is TRBV7-6; TRBD1 matches at 10 bases. The CDR3 extends over 12 amino acids. Per the germline V gene, CDR1 is SGHVS and CDR2 is FNYEAQ. The J segment lost 7 bases and the V segment lost 5 bases, leaving 2 bases of the junction unmatched. The CDR3 reads CASSPGQGEQYF. The CDR3 bases are TGTGCCAGCAGCCCGGGACAGGGGGAGCAGTACTTC.

V and J are TRBV2 and TRBJ2-3; D perhaps matches TRBD2 (5 bases). Trimming removed 4 bases at V and 5 bases at J, with 13 bases between. Germline V gene data show CDR1 as SNHLY and CDR2 as FYNNEI. This CDR3 is 14 amino acids long. The CDR3 is CASSVERAGDTQYF. The CDR3, as DNA: TGTGCCAGCAGTGTAGAGAGGGCCGGAGATACGCAGTATTTT.